The 3 T cell receptor beta chains listed next were all sequenced from one sample in a study of control samples from healthy donors and cancer patients. Profiling relied on immunoSEQ multiplex PCR, and the TCRdb table lists in-frame clones only, not all of them. The sample consists of approximately 98,000 clones, almost 85% of them appearing once. The specimen sequenced was blood. The receptors were gathered from a man younger than 35 in good health.

This chain joins TRBV7-2 and TRBJ1-1; TRBD1 might be the D (5 bases). The germline V and J ends were trimmed by 3 bases and 4 bases, with 12 bases remaining between them. Germline loops: CDR1 SGHTA, CDR2 FQGNSA. This CDR3 is built from 14 residues. CDR3 region: CASSFEAGVTEAFF. As DNA, the CDR3 is TGTGCCAGCAGCTTCGAGGCGGGGGTCACTGAAGCTTTCTTT.

The V call is TRBV27, the J call TRBJ1-1; 8 bases map to TRBD1. V lost 7 bases to trimming and J lost 1 base; unmatched junction nucleotides: 11. The germline V gene has CDR1 MNHEY and CDR2 SMNVEV (reference sequence). The CDR3 runs to 16 residues. The CDR3 DNA follows: TGTGCCAGCAAAGGAATAATGGACAGGGCGAACACTGAAGCTTTCTTT. As protein: CASKGIMDRANTEAFF.

This rearrangement joins TRBV7-9 to TRBJ1-5; D is perhaps TRBD1 (5 bases). V lost 6 bases, J lost 11 bases, and 11 bases lay in between. CDR1 and CDR2 (germline): SEHNR, FQNEAQ (reference sequence). There are 11 residues in the CDR3. CDR3 sequence reads: CASRGLGAQHF. The CDR3 DNA sequence: TGTGCCAGCAGGGGGTTGGGGGCCCAGCATTTT.